This TCR beta chain was documented in a study of OX40 agonist ivuxolimab in advanced cancers. Study background: Age averaged 60 years (range roughly 20 to 90), and 70% to 85% were male. Study-wide results and limits: Fewer expanded clones were found on average in CD4+ than in CD8+ T cells. What antigens the expanded peripheral T cells recognized was never established. Within 6 weeks, CD4+ and CD8+ blood T cells expanded clonally at 0.1 to 3.0 mg/kg.

The method was immunoSEQ multiplex PCR; TCRdb's version includes in-frame clones alone and lacks a portion of them. The sample shows tens of thousands of clones, approximately 87% of them seen only once. The CDR3 has 14 residues. CDR1 SGHAT and CDR2 FQNNGV come from the germline V gene. V was trimmed by 0 bases and J by 2 bases, leaving 7 bases between them. This clone occurred a few times. Antigen: not known. The sample consisted of CD4+ or CD8+ T cells sorted from blood, taken in a trial of the OX40 agonist ivuxolimab. This clonotype originated in an adult with an advanced solid tumor such as melanoma, head and neck, liver or kidney cancer. This sequence joins TRBV11-2 and TRBJ1-2; no definite D call. The CDR3: CASSLEMANYGYTF. In DNA, the CDR3 is TGTGCCAGCAGCTTAGAGATGGCGAACTATGGCTACACCTTC.